Below are 21 T cell receptor beta chains sequenced from a single sample in a study of blood T cell repertoires in COVID-19 (dated by TCRdb to about 2020). Libraries were prepared through the immunoSEQ multiplex PCR assay. TCRdb retrieved this table from immuneACCESS and kept in-frame rearrangements only. Not all clones are present; in checked studies, unresolved V genes account for under half, and no reason is known for the remainder. The sample records under 200,000 clones, approximately 84% of which are singletons. The top ten constitute around 5% of the sample. The sequenced sample was peripheral blood. These receptors all stem from a woman of 80 years or more with acute or convalescent COVID-19.

This clone is a singleton in its sample. This chain links TRBV7-9 with TRBJ1-6; D is possibly TRBD1 (6 bases). The CDR3 spans 14 residues. Per the germline V gene, CDR1 is SEHNR and CDR2 is FQNEAQ (reference sequence). Trimming stripped 5 bases from V and 5 bases from J, with 10 bases between. In DNA form, the CDR3 reads TGTGCCAGCAGCCTACAGGGCCATAATTCACCCCTCCACTTT. It specifies CASSLQGHNSPLHF.

This sequence joins TRBV12-3 or TRBV12-4 and TRBJ1-2, with D perhaps TRBD1 (6 bases). CDR3 length: 12 residues. Trimming stripped 6 bases from V and 6 bases from J, with 11 bases between. In DNA, the CDR3 is TGTGCCAGCAGATCCCCAGGGGATGGCTACACCTTC. This encodes CASRSPGDGYTF.

The chain has TRBV7-2 and TRBJ1-4; weak D call: TRBD1 (6 bases). This CDR3 region has 16 residues. Germline CDR1 SGHTA, CDR2 FQGNSA. Trimming pared 1 base from V and 6 bases from J, leaving 15 bases between. CDR3 protein: CASSLGTAARDEKLFF. The CDR3 DNA reads as TGTGCCAGCAGCTTAGGGACAGCTGCCCGGGATGAAAAACTGTTTTTT. Full variable domain (missing parts from reference TRBV7-2 and TRBJ1-4): GAGVSQSPSNKVTEKGKDVELRCDPISGHTALYWYRQSLGQGLEFLIYFQGNSAPDKSGLPSDRFSAERTGGSVSTLTIQRTQQEDSAVYLCASSLGTAARDEKLFFGSGTQLSVL.

The CDR3 DNA is TGCGCCAGCAGAAATCGGGACACCATCATCCAAACAGATACGCAGTATTTT. This encodes CASRNRDTIIQTDTQYF. The chain is built from TRBV23-1 and TRBJ2-3; D is possibly TRBD1 (6 bases). TRBV23-1 is filed as an ORF, its function uncertain. Trimming removed 6 bases at V and 3 bases at J, with 22 bases between. The CDR3 has 17 amino acids.

CDR3 nucleotides: TGTGCCAGTAGTTATAACAGGGATCAGCCCCAGCATTTT. It translates to CASSYNRDQPQHF. This chain uses TRBV19 with TRBJ1-5; D is possibly TRBD1 (6 bases). Germline V gene data show CDR1 as LNHDA and CDR2 as SQIVND (reference sequence). Between the trimmed V and J ends, which lost 5 bases and 5 bases, there was a span of 10 bases. The CDR3 has 13 amino acids.

This clone has just one count. V usage is TRBV10-3 and J usage is TRBJ1-5; the D is unclear. The V end was cut by 7 bases, the J end by 3 bases, with 10 bases between. Germline values: CDR1 ENHRY, CDR2 SYGVKD. The CDR3 covers 13 residues. DNA for the CDR3: TGTGCCATCACTTGGAGCATCAATCAGCCCCAGCATTTT. Its protein product is CAITWSINQPQHF.

CDR3 DNA sequence: TGTGCCAGTAATCTACAGGGCCCCGGGGAGCTGTTTTTT. Translated, it gives CASNLQGPGELFF. This chain connects TRBV6-5 to TRBJ2-2; possibly TRBD1 for D (6 bases). Trimming removed 9 bases at V and 6 bases at J, with 14 bases between. The CDR3 runs 13 residues. Germline lookup yields CDR1 MNHEY and CDR2 SVGAGI.

This chain uses TRBV19 with TRBJ2-7; D perhaps matches TRBD2 (5 bases). CDR3 size: 14 residues. Germline lookup yields CDR1 LNHDA and CDR2 SQIVND (reference sequence). Trimming cost V 5 bases and J 1 base, with 12 bases left between them. DNA of the CDR3: TGTGCCAGTAGTCAGGACTGGGGATCCTACGAGCAGTACTTC. As protein: CASSQDWGSYEQYF.

The rearrangement uses TRBV19 and TRBJ1-4, with a possible D match to TRBD1 (6 bases). CDR3 length equals 16 residues. The germline V gene has CDR1 LNHDA and CDR2 SQIVND (reference sequence). The V and J ends lost 6 bases and 5 bases respectively, with 19 bases between them. The CDR3 loop reads CASSPIRGRGNEKLFF. The CDR3 nucleotides are TGTGCCAGTAGCCCCATACGGGGGCGGGGGAATGAAAAACTGTTTTTT.

The V and J genes are TRBV7-2 and TRBJ1-4; the match to TRBD1 covers 9 bases. The CDR3 contains 16 residues. From germline, CDR1 is SGHTA and CDR2 FQGNSA. J lost 8 bases, V lost 0 bases, and 7 bases had no gene match. The CDR3 DNA sequence: TGTGCCAGCAGCTTAGCGCCGGGACAGGGAGGCGAAAAACTGTTTTTT. Residues: CASSLAPGQGGEKLFF.

V is TRBV4-1 and J is TRBJ2-1, with TRBD2 matching over 13 bases. Germline trimming cut 1 base from V and 13 bases from J; bases unmatched to any gene: 10. The CDR3 sequence is 16 residues long. Germline-derived CDR1 and CDR2 are MGHRA and YSYEKL. The CDR3 protein is CASSQVGGTSGTEQFF. The CDR3 nucleotides read TGCGCCAGCAGCCAAGTTGGGGGGACTAGCGGGACTGAACAGTTCTTC.

The chain carries TRBV27 and TRBJ2-2, with TRBD2 as a possible D gene (6 bases). Trimming cost V 2 bases and J 0 bases, with 10 bases left between them. CDR1 is MNHEY, CDR2 SMNVEV, per germline (reference sequence). The CDR3 sequence is 16 residues long. CDR3 DNA: TGTGCCAGCAGTTTAAATAGCGGATCGAACACCGGGGAGCTGTTTTTT. Translating gives CASSLNSGSNTGELFF.

The rearrangement links TRBV19 to TRBJ2-1; D might be TRBD2 (5 bases). The CDR3 covers 14 residues. Trimming cost V 7 bases and J 8 bases, with 18 bases left between them. Germline CDR1 is LNHDA and CDR2 is SQIVND (reference sequence). CDR3 bases: TGTGCCAGTACCTCGGACTTTTCCGTCGATGAGCAGTTCTTC. Protein: CASTSDFSVDEQFF.

This sequence joins TRBV14 and TRBJ1-2; the D gene is possibly TRBD1 (5 bases). CDR1 is SGHDN, CDR2 FVKESK, per germline. CDR3 length: 13 residues. With 4 bases removed from V and 3 bases from J, the gap between germline ends came to 9 bases. The CDR3 spells CASSPGYDYGYTF. CDR3 DNA: TGTGCCAGCAGCCCAGGGTACGACTATGGCTACACCTTC.

V and J are TRBV24-1 and TRBJ1-5; the match to TRBD1 covers 9 bases. This CDR3 region has 19 residues. J was trimmed by 5 bases and V by 2 bases; bases with no gene match: 15. Per the germline V gene, CDR1 is KGHDR and CDR2 is SFDVKD. The CDR3 bases are TGTGCCACCAGTGATTGGATGGCGAGACAGGGGGGTTTAGATCAGCCCCAGCATTTT. Residues: CATSDWMARQGGLDQPQHF.

The chain employs TRBV19 and TRBJ2-2; 8 nucleotides align to TRBD2. From germline, CDR1 is LNHDA and CDR2 SQIVND (reference sequence). With 10 bases clipped from V and 5 bases from J, the junction kept 6 bases outside the gene matches. The CDR3 spans 13 residues. The CDR3: CATRTSRTGELFF. The CDR3 DNA reads as TGTGCCACCCGGACTAGCCGTACCGGGGAGCTGTTTTTT.

J is TRBJ1-2 and V is TRBV29-1, with D hard to call. Germline loops: CDR1 SQVTM, CDR2 ANQGSEA. This CDR3 has 12 amino acids. V lost 5 bases to trimming and J lost 2 bases, with 9 bases between them. CDR3 amino acids: CSVIPENYGYTF. Here the CDR3 DNA reads TGCAGCGTTATACCGGAGAACTATGGCTACACCTTC.

This chain connects TRBV3-1 (or the pseudogene TRBV3-2) to TRBJ1-1; 11 bases align to TRBD1. J lost 5 bases, V lost 2 bases, and 4 bases had no gene match. Germline V gives CDR1 LGHDT, CDR2 YNNKEL (reference sequence). The length of the CDR3 is 15 residues. The CDR3 nucleotides read TGTGCCAGCAGCCAACATGGACAGGGGGCAACTGAAGCTTTCTTT. Protein product: CASSQHGQGATEAFF.

J is TRBJ2-1 and V is TRBV5-1, with 10 bases fitting TRBD1. CDR3 length equals 16 residues. Trimming cost V 0 bases and J 4 bases; bases outside gene matches: 4. Germline V gene lookup returns CDR1 SGHRS and CDR2 YFSETQ. The CDR3 sequence: CASSLGGTGVYNEQFF. The DNA for the CDR3 is TGCGCCAGCAGCTTGGGCGGGACAGGGGTGTACAATGAGCAGTTCTTC.

The V gene is TRBV29-1, the J gene TRBJ2-1; a weak D match, TRBD2 (6 bases). The CDR3 is 12 amino acids. Trimming removed 6 bases at V and 7 bases at J, with 13 bases between. In germline, CDR1 is SQVTM, CDR2 ANQGSEA. The CDR3 loop is CSVPRGGNEQFF. In DNA, the CDR3 is TGCAGCGTACCCCGTGGGGGGAATGAGCAGTTCTTC.

This chain connects TRBV4-2 to TRBJ2-3; the match to TRBD2 covers 9 bases. CDR1 and CDR2 from the germline V gene are LGHNA and YNFKEQ. Trimming took 4 bases from V and 0 from J; bases not matched to a gene: 5. The length of the CDR3 is 16 residues. CDR3: CASSPLLAGSTDTQYF. CDR3 nucleotide sequence: TGTGCCAGCAGCCCGCTCCTAGCGGGAAGCACAGATACGCAGTATTTT.